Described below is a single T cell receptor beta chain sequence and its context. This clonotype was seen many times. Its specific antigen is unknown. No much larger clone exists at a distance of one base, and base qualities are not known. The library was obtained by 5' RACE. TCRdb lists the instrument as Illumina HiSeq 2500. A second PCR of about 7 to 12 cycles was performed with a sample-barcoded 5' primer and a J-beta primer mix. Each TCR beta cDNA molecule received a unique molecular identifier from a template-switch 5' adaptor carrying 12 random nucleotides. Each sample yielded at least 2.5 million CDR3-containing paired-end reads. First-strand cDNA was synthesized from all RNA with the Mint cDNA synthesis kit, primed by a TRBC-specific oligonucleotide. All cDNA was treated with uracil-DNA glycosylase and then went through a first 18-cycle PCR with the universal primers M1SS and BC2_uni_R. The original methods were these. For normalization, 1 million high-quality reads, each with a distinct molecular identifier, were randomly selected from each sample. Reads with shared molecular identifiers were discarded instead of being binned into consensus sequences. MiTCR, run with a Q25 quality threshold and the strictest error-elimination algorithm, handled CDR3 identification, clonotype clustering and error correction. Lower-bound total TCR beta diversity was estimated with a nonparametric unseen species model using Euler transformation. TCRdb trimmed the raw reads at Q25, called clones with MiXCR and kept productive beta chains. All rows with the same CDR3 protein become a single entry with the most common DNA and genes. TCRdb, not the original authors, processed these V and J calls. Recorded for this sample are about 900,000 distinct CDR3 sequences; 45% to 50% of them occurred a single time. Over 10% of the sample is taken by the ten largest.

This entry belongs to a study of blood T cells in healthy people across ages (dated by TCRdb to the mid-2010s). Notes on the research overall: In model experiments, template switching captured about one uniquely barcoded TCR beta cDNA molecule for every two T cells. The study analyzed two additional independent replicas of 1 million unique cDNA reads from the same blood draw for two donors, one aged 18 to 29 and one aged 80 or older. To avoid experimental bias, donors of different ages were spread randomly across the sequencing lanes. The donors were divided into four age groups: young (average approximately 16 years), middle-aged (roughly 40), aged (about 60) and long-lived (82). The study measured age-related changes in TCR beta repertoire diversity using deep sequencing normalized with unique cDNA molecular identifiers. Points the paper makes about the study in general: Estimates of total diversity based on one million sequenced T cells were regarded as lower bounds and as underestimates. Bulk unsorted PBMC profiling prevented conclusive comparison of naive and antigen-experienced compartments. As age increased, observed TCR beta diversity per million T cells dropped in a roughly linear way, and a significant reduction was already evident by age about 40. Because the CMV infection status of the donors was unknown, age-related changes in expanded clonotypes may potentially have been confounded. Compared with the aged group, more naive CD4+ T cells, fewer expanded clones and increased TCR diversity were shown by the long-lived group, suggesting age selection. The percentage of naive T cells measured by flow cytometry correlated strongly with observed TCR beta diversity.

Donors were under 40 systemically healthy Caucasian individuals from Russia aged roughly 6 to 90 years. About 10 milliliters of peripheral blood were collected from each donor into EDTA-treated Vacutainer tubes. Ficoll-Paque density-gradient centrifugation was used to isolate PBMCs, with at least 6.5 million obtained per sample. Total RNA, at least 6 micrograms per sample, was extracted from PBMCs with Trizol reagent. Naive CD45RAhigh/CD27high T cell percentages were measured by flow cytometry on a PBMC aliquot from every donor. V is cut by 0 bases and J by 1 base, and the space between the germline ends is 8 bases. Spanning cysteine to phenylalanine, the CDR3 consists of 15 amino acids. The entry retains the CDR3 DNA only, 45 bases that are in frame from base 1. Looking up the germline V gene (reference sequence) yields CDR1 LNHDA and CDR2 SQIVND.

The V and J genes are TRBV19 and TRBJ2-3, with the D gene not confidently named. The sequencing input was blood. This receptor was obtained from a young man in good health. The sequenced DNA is TGTGCCAGTAGTATAGATGGTGCTCGCACAGATACGCAGTATTTT. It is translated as CASSIDGARTDTQYF.